The entry below gives a single T cell receptor beta chain sequence along with its context. This sample is drawn from a study of blood T cell repertoires in COVID-19. The overall study: Both acute and convalescent COVID-19 samples were obtained from the United States, Italy and Spain. From T cells, B-cell-depleted T cells, or PBMCs came the material, which was cDNA or gDNA.

Repertoires were generated with immunoSEQ multiplex PCR, while TCRdb's copy carries only in-frame clones and drops some. The data show tens of thousands of clones, more than 70% seen once. Seattle-derived patients entered the study during active infection and were followed longitudinally. This clonotype was obtained from a man between 65 and 79 years old with COVID-19, enrolled during active disease. Sequenced: peripheral blood.

Here the CDR3 reads CASSLTRGKTEAFF. In DNA form, the CDR3 reads TGTGCCAGCAGCTTAACCAGGGGAAAAACTGAAGCTTTCTTT. The rearrangement joins TRBV7-2 to TRBJ1-1; TRBD1 is a possible D gene (6 bases). CDR3 length: 14 residues. In germline, CDR1 is SGHTA, CDR2 FQGNSA. The V and J ends lost 2 bases and 5 bases respectively, with 12 bases between them. The complete variable domain, with remaining parts taken from reference TRBV7-2 and TRBJ1-1, reads GAGVSQSPSNKVTEKGKDVELRCDPISGHTALYWYRQSLGQGLEFLIYFQGNSAPDKSGLPSDRFSAERTGGSVSTLTIQRTQQEDSAVYLCASSLTRGKTEAFFGQGTRLTVV.